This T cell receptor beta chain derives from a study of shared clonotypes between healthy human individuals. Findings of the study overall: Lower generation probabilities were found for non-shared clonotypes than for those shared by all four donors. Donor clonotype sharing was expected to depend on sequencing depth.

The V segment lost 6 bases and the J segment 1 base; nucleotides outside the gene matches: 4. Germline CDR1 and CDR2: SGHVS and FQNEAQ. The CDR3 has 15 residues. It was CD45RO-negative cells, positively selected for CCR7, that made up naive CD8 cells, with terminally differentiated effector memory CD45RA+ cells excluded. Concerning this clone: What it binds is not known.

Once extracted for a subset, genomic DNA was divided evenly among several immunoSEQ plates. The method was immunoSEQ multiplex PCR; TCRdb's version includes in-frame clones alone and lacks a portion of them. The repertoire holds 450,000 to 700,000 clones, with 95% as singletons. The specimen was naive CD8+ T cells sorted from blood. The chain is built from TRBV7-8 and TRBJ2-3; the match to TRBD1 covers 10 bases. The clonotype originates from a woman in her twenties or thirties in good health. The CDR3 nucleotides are TGTGCCAGCAGACCCGGGACAGGGGGCACAGATACGCAGTATTTT. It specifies CASRPGTGGTDTQYF.